The rows below give T cell receptor beta chains drawn from one sample of a study of neurological immune-mediated disorders. A single record per CDR3 protein comes from TCRdb applying MiXCR to the 5' RACE reads. The table has about 16,000 distinct CDR3 sequences, less than 25% seen once. The sample comprised PBMCs. These receptors all come from a man aged 45-65 years in good health. The CDR3 runs from the conserved cysteine through the conserved F or W. Each record gives: V gene, CDR3 length, clone size, D gene, J gene, CDR3 DNA, CDR3 protein. D genes are given only for firm matches. The size entry is marked missing in some rows and otherwise reads once, few, many or a size class.

TRBV7-2	15	many	TRBD2	TRBJ2-1	TGTGCCAGCAGCCCATGGGCTAGCGGGACCAATGAGCAGTTCTTC	CASSPWASGTNEQFF
TRBV20-1	15	many	.	TRBJ2-1	TGCAGTGCTAGTCTAGAGGCCACCTCCTACAATGAGCAGTTCTTC	CSASLEATSYNEQFF
TRBV27	19	few	.	TRBJ2-3	TGTGCCAGCAGTTCCCTCCTCACCATACAGGGAACGGGCACAGATACGCAGTATTTT	CASSSLLTIQGTGTDTQYF
TRBV5-6	16	medium-sized	TRBD2	TRBJ2-2	TGTGCCAGCAGCTTCCTAGCGGGAGACTGGGGCGGGGAGCTGTTTTTT	CASSFLAGDWGGELFF
TRBV5-5	14	many	TRBD1	TRBJ1-5	TGTGCCAGCAGCCGTAGAGACAGGGCTGAGCCCCAGCATTTT	CASSRRDRAEPQHF
TRBV10-3	16	many	.	TRBJ2-1	TGTGCCATCAGTGAGTCTCAGGGGGGAACGGGGAATGAGCAGTTCTTC	CAISESQGGTGNEQFF
TRBV7-2	15	many	.	TRBJ1-4	TGTGCCAGCAGCTTTGACCGTGGCTTTAATGAAAAACTGTTTTTT	CASSFDRGFNEKLFF
TRBV24-1	14	.	.	TRBJ1-5	TGTGCCACCAGCGACAGGAGGAAAGGCCAGCCCCAGCATTTT	CATSDRRKGQPQHF
TRBV20-1	18	many	TRBD2	TRBJ2-1	TGCAGTGCTAGAGATCTGGGGTTAAGCGGGAGGGGAGTCAATGAGCAGTTCTTC	CSARDLGLSGRGVNEQFF
TRBV7-2	11	many	.	TRBJ2-7	TGTGCCAGCAGCCCCGGGGGAGAGCAGTACTTC	CASSPGGEQYF
TRBV7-9	13	many	.	TRBJ2-5	TGTGCCAGCAGCTTAGTTGTTCAAGAGACCCAGTACTTC	CASSLVVQETQYF
TRBV11-2	14	many	.	TRBJ2-1	TGTGCCAGCAGCTTCGACCGCGGTACGAATGAGCAGTTCTTC	CASSFDRGTNEQFF
TRBV4-3	15	many	.	TRBJ1-5	TGCGCCAGCAGCCAAGTCATTACCTTGGGACAGCCCCAGCATTTT	CASSQVITLGQPQHF
TRBV15	12	.	.	TRBJ2-3	TGTGCCACCAGCAGAGATGACATGAGGGAGTATTTT	CATSRDDMREYF
TRBV5-1	13	many	.	TRBJ2-5	TGCGCCAGCAGCCTGGACGCGATGGAGACCCAGTACTTC	CASSLDAMETQYF
TRBV7-8	13	medium-sized	.	TRBJ2-5	TGTGCCAGCAGCTCCTCCCTCCAAGAGACCCAGTACTTC	CASSSSLQETQYF
TRBV6-5	17	medium-sized	.	TRBJ1-6	TGTGCCAGCAGTGCAGGTGCCGTCTACTCCTATAATTCACCCCTCCACTTT	CASSAGAVYSYNSPLHF
TRBV20-1	15	many	.	TRBJ1-5	TGCAGTGCTAGAGAGGGCTCGGGACCCAATCAGCCCCAGCATTTT	CSAREGSGPNQPQHF
TRBV20-1	15	.	.	TRBJ2-7	TGCAGTGCTAGAGAGTTGGAGCGGGTCCTTTACGAGCAGTACTTC	CSARELERVLYEQYF
TRBV27	15	medium-sized	TRBD2	TRBJ2-1	TGTGCCAGCAGTGTCACTAGCGGAGCTTACAATGAGCAGTTCTTC	CASSVTSGAYNEQFF
TRBV12-3/TRBV12-4	15	.	TRBD2	TRBJ2-1	TGTGCCAGCAGACTAGCGGGAGGCACATACAATGAGCAGTTCTTC	CASRLAGGTYNEQFF
TRBV10-3	12	.	TRBD1	TRBJ2-5	TGTGCCACACAGGGGCCCCAAGAGACCCAGTACTTC	CATQGPQETQYF
TRBV20-1	14	many	TRBD1	TRBJ2-1	TGCAGTAGAAACCGACAGGGCCGGGTAAATGAGCAGTTCTTC	CSRNRQGRVNEQFF
TRBV20-1	15	medium-sized	TRBD1	TRBJ2-5	TGCAGTGCCCCGCTAACCGGGACAGCCCAAGAGACCCAGTACTTC	CSAPLTGTAQETQYF
TRBV20-1	14	.	TRBD2	TRBJ2-1	TGCAGTGCAACTAGCGGGAGGGCGAACAATGAGCAGTTCTTC	CSATSGRANNEQFF
TRBV7-2	15	many	TRBD1	TRBJ2-7	TGTGCCAGCAGCTTCACAGGGGATCGAGTGCGAGAGCAGTACTTC	CASSFTGDRVREQYF
TRBV6-2/TRBV6-3	15	medium-sized	TRBD2	TRBJ2-1	TGTGCCAGCAGGGAGCGGGGGAATCGGTACAATGAGCAGTTCTTC	CASRERGNRYNEQFF
TRBV20-1	17	many	TRBD1	TRBJ1-1	TGCAGTGCTAGAGATACCTGGGAGACAGGGCTGAACACTGAAGCTTTCTTT	CSARDTWETGLNTEAFF
TRBV5-1	14	.	TRBD1	TRBJ1-2	TGCGCCAGCAGCCCCCTGGGGTCAGGGGGCGGCTACACCTTC	CASSPLGSGGGYTF
TRBV7-2	14	many	.	TRBJ1-1	TGTGCCAGCAGCCCAGGGGCCTTGAACACTGAAGCTTTCTTT	CASSPGALNTEAFF
TRBV7-2	12	.	.	TRBJ2-7	TGTGCCAGCAGCTTAGAAAGTTGGGAGCAGTACTTC	CASSLESWEQYF
TRBV6-2/TRBV6-3	10	.	.	TRBJ2-7	TGTGCCAGCGGATCCTACGAGCAGTACTTC	CASGSYEQYF
TRBV21-1	15	many	.	TRBJ2-5	TGTGCCAGCAGCGCTAACCGGGACGGCCAAGAGACCCAGTACTTC	CASSANRDGQETQYF
TRBV4-1	16	.	TRBD1	TRBJ2-7	TGCGCCAGCAGCCAATTTACAGGACAGGGCTCCTACGAGCAGTACTTC	CASSQFTGQGSYEQYF
TRBV5-1	14	many	TRBD1	TRBJ1-2	TGCGCCAGCAGCCCTGGGACAGGGGGCTATGGCTACACCTTC	CASSPGTGGYGYTF
TRBV11-3	19	many	.	TRBJ1-4	TGTGCCAGCAGGGATCCCGGAGACGCCGTTTTGGGAACTAATGAAAAACTGTTTTTT	CASRDPGDAVLGTNEKLFF
TRBV4-2	14	once	.	TRBJ2-7	TGTGCCAGCAGCCCAAGACTAGACCCCTACGAGCAGTACTTC	CASSPRLDPYEQYF